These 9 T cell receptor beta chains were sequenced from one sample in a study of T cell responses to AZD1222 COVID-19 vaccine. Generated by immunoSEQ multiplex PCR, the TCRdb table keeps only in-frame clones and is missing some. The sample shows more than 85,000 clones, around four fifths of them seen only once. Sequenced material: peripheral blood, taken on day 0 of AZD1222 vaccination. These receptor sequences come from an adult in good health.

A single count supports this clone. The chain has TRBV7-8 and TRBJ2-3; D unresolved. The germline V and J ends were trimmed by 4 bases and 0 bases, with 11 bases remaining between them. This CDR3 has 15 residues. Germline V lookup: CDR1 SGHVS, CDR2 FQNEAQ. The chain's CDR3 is CASSSFLSSTDTQYF. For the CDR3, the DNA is TGTGCCAGCAGCTCGTTCCTATCAAGCACAGATACGCAGTATTTT.

The CDR3 sequence: CSVLSGSPYNEQFF. CDR3 in DNA: TGCAGCGTCCTTAGCGGGAGTCCGTACAATGAGCAGTTCTTC. The chain is built from TRBV29-1 and TRBJ2-1; 9 bases line up with TRBD2. After removal of 6 bases from V and 4 bases from J, the junction contained 7 bases not matched to a gene. Germline values: CDR1 SQVTM, CDR2 ANQGSEA. The CDR3 sequence is 14 residues long.

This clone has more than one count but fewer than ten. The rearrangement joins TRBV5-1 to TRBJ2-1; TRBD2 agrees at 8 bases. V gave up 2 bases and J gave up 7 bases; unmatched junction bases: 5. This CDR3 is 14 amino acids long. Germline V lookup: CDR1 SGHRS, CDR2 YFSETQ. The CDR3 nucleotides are TGCGCCAGCAGCTTAATAGCGGGAAGAAATGAGCAGTTCTTC. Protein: CASSLIAGRNEQFF.

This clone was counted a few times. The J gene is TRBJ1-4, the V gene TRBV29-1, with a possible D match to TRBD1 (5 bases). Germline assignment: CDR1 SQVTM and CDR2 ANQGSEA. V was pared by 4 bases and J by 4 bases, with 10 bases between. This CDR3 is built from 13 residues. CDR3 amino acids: CSVAPDINEKLFF. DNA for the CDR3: TGCAGCGTTGCGCCGGACATTAATGAAAAACTGTTTTTT.

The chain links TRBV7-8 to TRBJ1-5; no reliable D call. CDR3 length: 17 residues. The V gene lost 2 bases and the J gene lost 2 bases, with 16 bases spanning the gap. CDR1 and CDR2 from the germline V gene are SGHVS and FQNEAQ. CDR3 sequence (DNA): TGTGCCAGCAGCTTACGAAAGCGGGGAGATGGCAATCAGCCCCAGCATTTT. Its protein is CASSLRKRGDGNQPQHF.

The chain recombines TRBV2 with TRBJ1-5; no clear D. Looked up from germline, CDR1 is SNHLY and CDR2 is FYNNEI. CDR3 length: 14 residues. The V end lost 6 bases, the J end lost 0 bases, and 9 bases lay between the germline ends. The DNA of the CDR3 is TGTGCCAGCAGGGACTCTCGTAGCAATCAGCCCCAGCATTTT. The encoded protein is CASRDSRSNQPQHF. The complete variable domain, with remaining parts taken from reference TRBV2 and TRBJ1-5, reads EPEVTQTPSHQVTQMGQEVILRCVPISNHLYFYWYRQILGQKVEFLVSFYNNEISEKSEIFDDQFSVERPDGSNFTLKIRSTKLEDSAMYFCASRDSRSNQPQHFGDGTRLSIL.

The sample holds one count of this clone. The CDR3 sequence is CASTPLRVYNEQFF. CDR3 DNA sequence: TGTGCCAGCACCCCCCTCAGGGTCTACAATGAGCAGTTCTTC. The rearrangement uses TRBV28 and TRBJ2-1; weak D call: TRBD1 (5 bases). Germline CDR1 and CDR2: MDHEN and SYDVKM. The CDR3 sequence is 14 residues long. Trimming shortened V by 7 bases and J by 3 bases, and 13 bases separated the two germline ends.

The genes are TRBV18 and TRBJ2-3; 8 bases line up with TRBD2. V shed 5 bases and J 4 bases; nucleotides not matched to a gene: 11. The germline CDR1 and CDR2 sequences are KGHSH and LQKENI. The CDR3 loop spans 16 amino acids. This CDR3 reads CASSTNSAGAADTQYF. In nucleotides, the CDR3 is TGTGCCAGCTCAACCAACTCAGCGGGAGCAGCAGATACGCAGTATTTT.

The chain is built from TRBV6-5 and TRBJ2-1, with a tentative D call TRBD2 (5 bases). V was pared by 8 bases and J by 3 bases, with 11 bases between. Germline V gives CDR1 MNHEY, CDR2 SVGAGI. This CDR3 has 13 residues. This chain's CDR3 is CASGEGYYNEQFF. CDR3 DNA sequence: TGTGCCAGCGGCGAGGGTTACTACAATGAGCAGTTCTTC.